The 13 T cell receptor beta chains below were found in one sample sequenced in a study of blood T cell repertoires in COVID-19. Method: immunoSEQ multiplex PCR; TCRdb's copy keeps in-frame clones and lacks some. The sample contains 100,000 or so clones, roughly 80% of which appear only once. The sample was peripheral blood. Receptor source: a woman in her 70s with acute or convalescent COVID-19.

V usage is TRBV19 and J usage is TRBJ1-3; D is possibly TRBD1 (5 bases). V lost 7 bases and J lost 7, with 26 bases in between. Germline V gives CDR1 LNHDA, CDR2 SQIVND (reference sequence). CDR3 size: 17 residues. CDR3 in amino acids: CASNPSMITLRGNTIYF. For the CDR3, the DNA is TGTGCCAGTAATCCTTCAATGATAACGCTTCGGGGGAACACCATATATTTT.

This chain uses TRBV4-2 with TRBJ1-1; tentative D call: TRBD1 (6 bases). Trimming cost V 1 base and J 5 bases, with 8 bases left between them. Germline CDR1 LGHNA, CDR2 YNFKEQ. This CDR3 contains 13 residues. CDR3 region: CASSQGQVTEAFF. The CDR3 region has the DNA TGTGCCAGCAGCCAAGGACAGGTGACTGAAGCTTTCTTT.

The rearrangement joins TRBV7-9 to TRBJ1-6; 8 nucleotides line up with TRBD1. J lost 8 bases, V lost 2 bases, and 5 bases had no gene match. CDR3 length: 15 amino acids. Germline V lookup: CDR1 SEHNR, CDR2 FQNEAQ (reference sequence). The chain's CDR3 is CASSLRTGRDSPLHF. CDR3 bases: TGTGCCAGCAGCTTAAGGACAGGGAGGGATTCACCCCTCCACTTT.

V gene TRBV18 combines with J gene TRBJ2-7, with D perhaps TRBD2 (5 bases). The CDR3 loop spans 12 amino acids. V was shortened by 1 base and J by 11 bases, with 12 bases between the two germline ends. Germline V gives CDR1 KGHSH, CDR2 LQKENI. This CDR3 reads CASSPRSGVEYF. The CDR3 nucleotides are TGTGCCAGCTCACCACGGAGCGGAGTGGAGTACTTC.

The chain combines TRBV4-3 with TRBJ2-4; D might be TRBD2 (6 bases). Germline V gene sequence: CDR1 LGHNA, CDR2 YSLEER. This CDR3 has 19 residues. V lost 1 base, J lost 1 base, and 20 bases lay in between. The CDR3 loop reads CASSQVRSSGDRAKNIQYF. The CDR3 DNA sequence: TGCGCCAGCAGCCAAGTAAGGAGTTCGGGGGATCGGGCCAAAAACATTCAGTACTTC.

This clone was found a few times. The J gene is TRBJ1-2, the V gene TRBV18, with no clear D. The CDR3 has 14 amino acids. Germline values: CDR1 KGHSH, CDR2 LQKENI. V was shortened by 3 bases and J by 2 bases, with 10 bases between the two germline ends. The CDR3 region has the DNA TGTGCCAGCTCACCGTCAACGGGGAACTATGGCTACACCTTC. This translates into CASSPSTGNYGYTF. Based on the CDR3 plus reference TRBV18 and TRBJ1-2, the full variable domain is NAGVMQNPRHLVRRRGQEARLRCSPMKGHSHVYWYRQLPEEGLKFMVYLQKENIIDESGMPKERFSAEFPKEGPSILRIQQVVRGDSAAYFCASSPSTGNYGYTFGSGTRLTVV.

V usage is TRBV24-1 and J usage is TRBJ2-2, with 12 positions matching TRBD1. Trimming cost V 1 base and J 4 bases; bases outside gene matches: 9. Germline V CDR1 and CDR2: KGHDR, SFDVKD. The CDR3 extends over 19 amino acids. CDR3 loop: CATSDLPGQGAPGTGELFF. The CDR3 bases are TGTGCCACCAGTGATTTACCGGGACAGGGGGCTCCGGGCACCGGGGAGCTGTTTTTT.

This chain uses TRBV7-9 with TRBJ1-1; a weak D match, TRBD1 (5 bases). CDR1 is SEHNR and CDR2 is FQNEAQ in the germline V gene (reference sequence). The V end lost 5 bases, the J end lost 3 bases, and 10 bases lay between the germline ends. The CDR3 has 13 amino acids. CDR3 bases: TGTGCCAGCAGCATCTCGGGGGACACTGAAGCTTTCTTT. The encoded protein is CASSISGDTEAFF.

The chain employs TRBV6-5 and TRBJ1-1, with 7 bases aligning to TRBD1. Germline values: CDR1 MNHEY, CDR2 SVGAGI. V shed 6 bases and J 5 bases; nucleotides not matched to a gene: 0. This CDR3 contains 11 residues. CDR3 nucleotide sequence: TGTGCCAGCAGGGGACAGACTGAAGCTTTCTTT. Its translation: CASRGQTEAFF.

A note on this clone: At the DNA level, this CDR3 is encoded by other sequences in the same sample as well. The chain is built from TRBV18 and TRBJ2-3, with D possibly TRBD2 on 5 matching bases. V was cut by 2 bases and J by 1 base, with 7 bases left in between. Germline V gene lookup returns CDR1 KGHSH and CDR2 LQKENI. The CDR3 spans 14 residues. Here the CDR3 reads CASSPGGGTDTQYF. As DNA, the CDR3 is TGTGCCAGCTCACCAGGAGGCGGCACAGATACGCAGTATTTT.

The V call is TRBV7-2, the J call TRBJ1-1; D gene ambiguous. Germline CDR1 is SGHTA and CDR2 is FQGNSA. This CDR3 is 13 amino acids long. The V end was cut by 4 bases, the J end by 1 base, with 7 bases between. CDR3 sequence (DNA): TGTGCCAGCAGCTCGGGAGGGAACACTGAAGCTTTCTTT. Translated, it gives CASSSGGNTEAFF.

The chain couples TRBV7-9 to TRBJ2-1; perhaps TRBD2 as D (7 bases). The CDR3 is 15 residues long. V was trimmed by 4 bases and J by 6 bases, leaving 16 bases between them. Per germline, CDR1 SEHNR and CDR2 FQNEAQ (reference sequence). The DNA of the CDR3 is TGTGCCAGCAGCTCCCGGGCGGGGGCCCTCAATGAGCAGTTCTTC. Translation gives CASSSRAGALNEQFF.

This sequence joins TRBV3-1 (or the pseudogene TRBV3-2) and TRBJ2-2; D is possibly TRBD1 (6 bases). The V end was cut by 1 base, the J end by 7 bases, with 13 bases between. There are 15 residues in the CDR3. Germline lookup yields CDR1 LGHDT and CDR2 YNNKEL (reference sequence). CDR3: CASSQVSGGIGELFF. CDR3 coding DNA: TGTGCCAGCAGCCAAGTTAGTGGGGGCATCGGGGAGCTGTTTTTT.